This is a list of T cell receptor beta chains from one sample in a study of T cell changes during pregnancy in multiple sclerosis. Method: immunoSEQ multiplex PCR; TCRdb's copy keeps in-frame clones and lacks some. Of 80,000 to 130,000 clones in the sample, 90% to 95% were seen once. The material sequenced was peripheral blood, taken before pregnancy. The origin of the receptors is a female donor with multiple sclerosis, enrolled in a pregnancy study. The CDR3 runs from the conserved cysteine through the conserved F or W. D genes are given only for firm matches. Rows give clone size only sometimes, using once, few, many, or a class for an expanded clone.

v_gene: TRBV27; d_gene: -; j_gene: TRBJ2-3; abundance: -; CDR3nt: TGTGCCAGCAGTTCCCTCCCCACAGATACGCAGTATTTT; CDR3aa: CASSSLPTDTQYF
v_gene: TRBV11-2; d_gene: -; j_gene: TRBJ2-2; abundance: -; CDR3nt: TGTGCCAGCAGCCGAGACTGGAACACCGGGGAGCTGTTTTTT; CDR3aa: CASSRDWNTGELFF
v_gene: TRBV5-4; d_gene: -; j_gene: TRBJ2-7; abundance: -; CDR3nt: TGTGCCAGCAGCTTGGCTGGCAGGGGCTACGAGCAGTACTTC; CDR3aa: CASSLAGRGYEQYF
v_gene: TRBV2; d_gene: TRBD1; j_gene: TRBJ2-2; abundance: -; CDR3nt: TGTGCGGGGACAGGGTGGGGCACCGGGGAGCTGTTTTTT; CDR3aa: CAGTGWGTGELFF
v_gene: TRBV4-1; d_gene: -; j_gene: TRBJ2-7; abundance: -; CDR3nt: TGCGCCAGCAGCCCGCGACACGGACTGAACGAGCAGTACTTC; CDR3aa: CASSPRHGLNEQYF
v_gene: TRBV30; d_gene: -; j_gene: TRBJ1-5; abundance: -; CDR3nt: TGTGCCTGGAGTCCCTACGGTGGGGCGATGGGTCAGCCCCAGCATTTT; CDR3aa: CAWSPYGGAMGQPQHF
v_gene: TRBV13; d_gene: -; j_gene: TRBJ2-7; abundance: once; CDR3nt: TGTGCCAGCAGCCTCAGGCCAGGTTCGGGTGGGGGCCTCTCCTACGAGCAGTACTTC; CDR3aa: CASSLRPGSGGGLSYEQYF
v_gene: TRBV5-4; d_gene: TRBD2; j_gene: TRBJ2-7; abundance: -; CDR3nt: TGTGCCAGCAGCGGCGCTGGACTAGCGGCTAACTACGAGCAGTACTTC; CDR3aa: CASSGAGLAANYEQYF
v_gene: TRBV11-2; d_gene: TRBD1; j_gene: TRBJ1-4; abundance: -; CDR3nt: TGTGCCAGCAGCCCGAACAGGGGGCTTGTGGAAAAACTGTTTTTT; CDR3aa: CASSPNRGLVEKLFF
v_gene: TRBV12-5; d_gene: TRBD1; j_gene: TRBJ1-1; abundance: few; CDR3nt: TGTGCTAGTGGTTTGATGGCAGGGGGCGCAGGGACTGAAGCTTTCTTT; CDR3aa: CASGLMAGGAGTEAFF
v_gene: TRBV28; d_gene: -; j_gene: TRBJ1-2; abundance: -; CDR3nt: TGTGCCAGCAGTTTAGGAGCTAACTATGGCTACACCTTC; CDR3aa: CASSLGANYGYTF
v_gene: TRBV30; d_gene: -; j_gene: TRBJ2-2; abundance: few; CDR3nt: TGTGCCTGGAGCGCCCCGGGACTCCACACCGGGGAGCTGTTTTTT; CDR3aa: CAWSAPGLHTGELFF
v_gene: TRBV11-1; d_gene: -; j_gene: TRBJ1-1; abundance: -; CDR3nt: TGTGCCAGCAGCTTAATCGGCAGTCCCCCTAGGAACACTGAAGCTTTCTTT; CDR3aa: CASSLIGSPPRNTEAFF
v_gene: TRBV10-1; d_gene: -; j_gene: TRBJ2-2; abundance: -; CDR3nt: TGCGCCAGCAGTCCCAGTGGGCCCGGGGAGCTGTTTTTT; CDR3aa: CASSPSGPGELFF
v_gene: TRBV27; d_gene: -; j_gene: TRBJ1-5; abundance: -; CDR3nt: TGTGCCAGCAGTGGGGCAGGGTCGGATCAGCCCCAGCATTTT; CDR3aa: CASSGAGSDQPQHF
v_gene: TRBV28; d_gene: -; j_gene: TRBJ1-2; abundance: few; CDR3nt: TGTGCCAGCAGTTTAGGGAAGGGGCTCGGAGGCTACACCTTC; CDR3aa: CASSLGKGLGGYTF
v_gene: TRBV6-5; d_gene: -; j_gene: TRBJ1-3; abundance: -; CDR3nt: TGTGCCAGCAGTTACTCTGGCCAGAACTCTGGAAACACCATATATTTT; CDR3aa: CASSYSGQNSGNTIYF
v_gene: TRBV29-1; d_gene: -; j_gene: TRBJ1-1; abundance: few; CDR3nt: TGCAGCGTCGATTCGGGAGGTACAGGGACTGAAGCTTTCTTT; CDR3aa: CSVDSGGTGTEAFF
v_gene: TRBV19; d_gene: TRBD1; j_gene: TRBJ2-7; abundance: -; CDR3nt: TGTGCCAGTAGTATCCGACAGGGTCCCTACGAGCAGTACTTC; CDR3aa: CASSIRQGPYEQYF
v_gene: TRBV11-2; d_gene: -; j_gene: TRBJ1-5; abundance: -; CDR3nt: TGTGCCAGCAGCCGACAGTACAATCAGCCCCAGCATTTT; CDR3aa: CASSRQYNQPQHF
v_gene: TRBV19; d_gene: TRBD1; j_gene: TRBJ2-7; abundance: -; CDR3nt: TGTGCCAGTAGTGCGGGACAGGTCTCCTACGAGCAGTACTTC; CDR3aa: CASSAGQVSYEQYF
v_gene: TRBV30; d_gene: TRBD2; j_gene: TRBJ2-1; abundance: -; CDR3nt: TGTGCCTGGAGTCTAGCGGTGCGGGACCATGAGCAGTTCTTC; CDR3aa: CAWSLAVRDHEQFF
v_gene: TRBV9; d_gene: TRBD2; j_gene: TRBJ2-3; abundance: -; CDR3nt: TGTGCCAGCAGCGTAACAGCGGGAGGGCGCACAGATACGCAGTATTTT; CDR3aa: CASSVTAGGRTDTQYF
v_gene: TRBV7-6; d_gene: -; j_gene: TRBJ2-1; abundance: -; CDR3nt: TGTGCCAGCAGCGTAGAGCAGAGGGCCATCAATGAGCAGTTCTTC; CDR3aa: CASSVEQRAINEQFF
v_gene: TRBV10-3; d_gene: -; j_gene: TRBJ1-5; abundance: -; CDR3nt: TGTGCCATCAGTGAGTCGGGTTCGCTAGGTCAGCCCCAGCATTTT; CDR3aa: CAISESGSLGQPQHF
v_gene: TRBV5-1; d_gene: TRBD1; j_gene: TRBJ1-2; abundance: -; CDR3nt: TGCGCCAGCAGCCCACAGGGGATCTATGGCTACACCTTC; CDR3aa: CASSPQGIYGYTF
v_gene: TRBV6-6; d_gene: TRBD2; j_gene: TRBJ2-3; abundance: -; CDR3nt: TGTGCCAGCAGTTCCGGGGCGGGAGGGCCGGATACGCAGTATTTT; CDR3aa: CASSSGAGGPDTQYF
v_gene: TRBV19; d_gene: -; j_gene: TRBJ2-3; abundance: -; CDR3nt: TGTGCCAGTAGTACAGGGGCAAAAAACAGGGATACGCAGTATTTT; CDR3aa: CASSTGAKNRDTQYF
v_gene: TRBV5-1; d_gene: -; j_gene: TRBJ2-2; abundance: -; CDR3nt: TGCGCCAGCAGCTTCGCGACAGCGAACACCGGGGAGCTGTTTTTT; CDR3aa: CASSFATANTGELFF
v_gene: TRBV19; d_gene: TRBD1; j_gene: TRBJ1-1; abundance: -; CDR3nt: TGTGCCAGTAGTAGTAGACAGGGAGCGGGCACTGAAGCTTTCTTT; CDR3aa: CASSSRQGAGTEAFF
v_gene: TRBV5-4; d_gene: TRBD1; j_gene: TRBJ1-1; abundance: -; CDR3nt: TGTGCCAGCAGCATGGGACAGGGGAACACTGAAGCTTTCTTT; CDR3aa: CASSMGQGNTEAFF
v_gene: TRBV27; d_gene: -; j_gene: TRBJ1-5; abundance: few; CDR3nt: TGTGCCAGCAGTTTAGCGGGGATCCATCAGCCCCAGCATTTT; CDR3aa: CASSLAGIHQPQHF
v_gene: TRBV7-7; d_gene: -; j_gene: TRBJ2-1; abundance: -; CDR3nt: TGTGCCAGCAGCTTAGATCACTCAAAATACAATGAGCAGTTCTTC; CDR3aa: CASSLDHSKYNEQFF
v_gene: TRBV28; d_gene: TRBD1; j_gene: TRBJ1-4; abundance: -; CDR3nt: TGTGCCAGCAGGCCCACCGGGACAGCCAATGAAAAACTGTTTTTT; CDR3aa: CASRPTGTANEKLFF
v_gene: TRBV2; d_gene: TRBD1; j_gene: TRBJ2-7; abundance: -; CDR3nt: TGTGCCAGCAGGGTGCCCGGGACAGTCTACGAGCAGTACTTC; CDR3aa: CASRVPGTVYEQYF
v_gene: TRBV5-1; d_gene: TRBD1; j_gene: TRBJ1-2; abundance: -; CDR3nt: TGCGCCAGCAGCTTGGTGACAGGGGTCGGCTACACCTTC; CDR3aa: CASSLVTGVGYTF
v_gene: TRBV2; d_gene: -; j_gene: TRBJ1-5; abundance: -; CDR3nt: TGTGCCAGCAGGGGCCCTAGCAATCAGCCCCAGCATTTT; CDR3aa: CASRGPSNQPQHF
v_gene: TRBV4-1; d_gene: TRBD1; j_gene: TRBJ1-1; abundance: -; CDR3nt: TGCGCCAGCAGCCAACAACTCCGACAGGGGGGGACTGAAGCTTTCTTT; CDR3aa: CASSQQLRQGGTEAFF
v_gene: TRBV11-2; d_gene: -; j_gene: TRBJ2-1; abundance: -; CDR3nt: TGTGCCAGCAGCTCCCAGAGCGGGCGATCCTACAATGAGCAGTTCTTC; CDR3aa: CASSSQSGRSYNEQFF
v_gene: TRBV4-3; d_gene: TRBD1; j_gene: TRBJ2-7; abundance: once; CDR3nt: TGCGCCAGCAGCCCCGGGACAGGGAATTCCTACGAGCAGTACTTC; CDR3aa: CASSPGTGNSYEQYF
v_gene: TRBV18; d_gene: TRBD1; j_gene: TRBJ1-5; abundance: -; CDR3nt: TGTGCCAGCTCACCGAGGGACAGGGGCAGCAATCAGCCCCAGCATTTT; CDR3aa: CASSPRDRGSNQPQHF
v_gene: TRBV27; d_gene: -; j_gene: TRBJ2-2; abundance: once; CDR3nt: TGTGCCAGCAGTCCCATCATGAACACCGGGGAGCTGTTTTTT; CDR3aa: CASSPIMNTGELFF
v_gene: TRBV18; d_gene: -; j_gene: TRBJ1-2; abundance: -; CDR3nt: TGTGCCAGCTCACCATCTCGCGGACTAAGTAACTATGGCTACACCTTC; CDR3aa: CASSPSRGLSNYGYTF
v_gene: TRBV6-5; d_gene: -; j_gene: TRBJ1-4; abundance: -; CDR3nt: TGTGCCAGCCGAGGGGGTGAAAAACTGTTTTTT; CDR3aa: CASRGGEKLFF
v_gene: TRBV11-2; d_gene: -; j_gene: TRBJ1-1; abundance: -; CDR3nt: TGTGCCAGCAGCTTCAACGGGGTCGAAGCTTTCTTT; CDR3aa: CASSFNGVEAFF
v_gene: TRBV5-6; d_gene: TRBD1; j_gene: TRBJ1-2; abundance: -; CDR3nt: TGTGCCAGCAGCGACCTGGCCGGGACAGGGGGCAACTATGGCTACACCTTC; CDR3aa: CASSDLAGTGGNYGYTF
v_gene: TRBV5-4; d_gene: TRBD2; j_gene: TRBJ2-2; abundance: -; CDR3nt: TGTGCCAGCAGCTTGGGGACTAGCGGCACCGGGGAGCTGTTTTTT; CDR3aa: CASSLGTSGTGELFF
v_gene: TRBV7-2; d_gene: -; j_gene: TRBJ2-7; abundance: -; CDR3nt: TGTGCCAGCAGCTTCGGGACACCTTACGAGCAGTACTTC; CDR3aa: CASSFGTPYEQYF
v_gene: TRBV10-3; d_gene: TRBD2; j_gene: TRBJ2-5; abundance: -; CDR3nt: TGTGCCATCGGCAGACTAGCGGGAGAAGAGACCCAGTACTTC; CDR3aa: CAIGRLAGEETQYF
v_gene: TRBV7-6; d_gene: -; j_gene: TRBJ2-7; abundance: -; CDR3nt: TGTGCCAGCGCGAGGGCCGCGAACCCTGTCGAGCAGTACTTC; CDR3aa: CASARAANPVEQYF
v_gene: TRBV7-6; d_gene: TRBD2; j_gene: TRBJ2-2; abundance: few; CDR3nt: TGTGCCAGCAGCTTAGTCGCACTAGCGGGAGGGCCCACCGGGGAGCTGTTTTTT; CDR3aa: CASSLVALAGGPTGELFF